This T cell receptor beta chain was sequenced in a study of T cell responses to AZD1222 COVID-19 vaccine. Germline V gene sequence: CDR1 SGHTS, CDR2 YDEGEE. V shed 0 bases and J shed 3 bases, with 10 bases lying between them. The CDR3 runs to 15 residues. On this clone itself: Its target is unknown.

Overall study findings and caveats: Seropositive status at baseline applied to only a handful of AZD1222 recipients. Reportedly, close to half of spike-specific TCRs are directed against unmutated variant regions.

Some clones are missing from TCRdb's copy, which holds only in-frame ones; the method was immunoSEQ multiplex PCR. The sample lists about 110,000 clones, roughly 90% seen once, with roughly 5.1% in the top ten. The clonotype was recovered from an adult in good health. The source material was peripheral blood, sampled on day 0 of AZD1222 vaccination. The genes are TRBV5-8 and TRBJ1-5; D may be TRBD1 (6 bases). The CDR3 nucleotides are TGTGCCAGCAGCTTGGGGGGGCGGATCAATCAGCCCCAGCATTTT. It is translated as CASSLGGRINQPQHF.